This T cell receptor (beta chain) comes out of a study of PD-L1 blockade in urothelial cancer (dated by TCRdb to the late 2010s). The study in broad terms: All patients started therapy in about 2014 and received atezolizumab 1,200 mg intravenously every 3 weeks. About nine tenths of the roughly 29 patients were identified as males with urothelial cancer of bladder origin, and a prior smoking history was reported by 18 of 29 patients. A median of about 150,000 T cells and 83,000 or so unique TCRs was obtained from blood samples, and a median clonality of approximately 0.086 was observed. Durable clinical benefit was achieved by nine patients and was not achieved by 20 patients. Some 30 patients had pretreatment blood TCR-seq, approximately 24 had at least one posttreatment blood collection, and approximately 24 had tumor TCR-seq. Pretreatment tumor samples and matched peripheral blood, collected serially before and after atezolizumab treatment, underwent TCR sequencing. Patients had an ECOG performance status of 0 or 1 and had received between 0 and 3 prior chemotherapy regimens. Whole exome sequencing and RNA sequencing of pretreatment tumors were performed alongside TCR sequencing in the same patients. Durable clinical benefit was defined as progression-free survival longer than 6 months, and TCR features were also tested against progression-free and overall survival. Blood samples were analyzed 3 weeks after the start of treatment (second dose) and 6 weeks after the start of treatment. An exploratory multi-omic analysis was conducted of the somatic, immune and clinical correlates of response to PD-L1 blockade with atezolizumab in urothelial cancer. The study at large found these results: Patients with durable benefit showed greater expansion of tumor-associated TCR clones in peripheral blood 3 weeks after starting treatment (n = 22, p = 0.022). A pretreatment peripheral blood TCR clonality below the median was linked to improved progression-free and overall survival. Because of the small sample size (n = 29) and the many exploratory analyses performed, the results are intended to be regarded as hypothesis-generating.

Each PCR received spiked-in synthetic TCR analog templates so that absolute template abundance could be estimated from read counts. The immunoSEQ assay used bias-controlled V and J gene primers to amplify TCRbeta CDR3 regions from genomic DNA. Sequencing of rearranged TCRbeta segments was done at approximately 20X coverage. The original pipeline was this. Clustering was used to correct sequencing errors, and CDR3s were annotated against IMGT to assign V, D and J genes. Out-of-frame and stop-codon sequences were excluded, and only productive TCRbeta rearrangements were used in downstream analyses. Clonality was computed as one minus Shannon entropy normalized by the log of the number of unique productive sequences. Clones differing between time points or between blood and tumor were identified using Fisher's exact test with Benjamini-Hochberg correction, with an adjusted p below 0.01 applied as the threshold. As stored in TCRdb, this immuneACCESS dataset retains in-frame rearrangements with V and J assigned. A fraction of the clones does not appear; measured against another copy, unresolved V genes explain less than half of the discrepancy, and the remainder lacks a known reason. For V, J and clone size, that table is used; D and trimming come from the DNA. Present in this sample are 35,000 to 40,000 clones, around 90% of which were seen just once. Around 8.3% of the sample comes from the top ten.

A total of 25 to 30 patients with locally advanced or metastatic urothelial carcinoma, treated at Memorial Sloan Kettering on a trial protocol, made up the cohort. Peripheral blood mononuclear cells were collected from each patient pretreatment and during treatment, giving between 1 and 8 total time points per patient. The Qiagen DNeasy Blood extraction kit was used to purify genomic DNA from total PBMCs and tumor samples. Collected pretreatment and during treatment, PBMCs were isolated and stored as previously described. With regard to this clone: What this receptor recognizes is not known. Per-base quality was not reported, and no clone a single base away is much larger than it.

Including cysteine and phenylalanine, the CDR3 has 15 amino acids. Only the CDR3 region is kept as DNA, spanning 45 bases read in frame from base 1. Trimming at the junction amounts to 3 bases on V and 2 bases on J, and the germline ends lie 13 bases apart. Reading the germline V gene gives CDR1 SGHTA and CDR2 FQGNSA. The receptor was derived from an older man with urothelial cancer. The source material was PBMCs, sampled around atezolizumab (anti-PD-L1) treatment. Recombination linked TRBV7-2 to TRBJ2-5; 5 matching bases give a weak D call of TRBD1. CDR3 protein: CASSLGQRVQETQYF. The DNA sequence follows: TGTGCCAGCAGCTTGGGGCAACGGGTACAAGAGACCCAGTACTTC.